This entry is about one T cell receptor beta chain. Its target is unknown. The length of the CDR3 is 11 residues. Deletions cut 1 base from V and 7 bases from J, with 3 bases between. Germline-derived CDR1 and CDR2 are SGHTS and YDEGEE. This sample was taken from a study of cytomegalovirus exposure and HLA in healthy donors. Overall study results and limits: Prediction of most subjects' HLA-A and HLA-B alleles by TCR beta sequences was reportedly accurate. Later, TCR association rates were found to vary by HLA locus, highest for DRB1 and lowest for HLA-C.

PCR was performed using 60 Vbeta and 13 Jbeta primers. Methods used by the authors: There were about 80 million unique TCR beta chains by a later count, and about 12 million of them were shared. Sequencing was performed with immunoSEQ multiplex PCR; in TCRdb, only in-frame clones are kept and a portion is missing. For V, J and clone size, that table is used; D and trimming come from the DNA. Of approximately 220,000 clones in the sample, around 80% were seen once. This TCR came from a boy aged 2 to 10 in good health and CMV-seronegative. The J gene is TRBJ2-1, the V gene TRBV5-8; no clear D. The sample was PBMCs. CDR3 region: CASSLSNEQFF. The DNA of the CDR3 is TGTGCCAGCAGCTTGTCGAATGAGCAGTTCTTC.